This T cell receptor beta chain came from a study of Graves' ophthalmopathy and Graves' hyperthyroidism. Amplification targeted the TCR beta CDR3 regions, with RNA transcripts as the source material. HTBI primers served in a first-round RT-PCR, which a second-round multiplex PCR followed. TCRdb re-analysed the multiplex PCR reads in MiXCR, keeping a single row per CDR3 protein. The repertoire holds hundreds of thousands of distinct CDR3 sequences, with 15% to 19% as singletons. This clonotype was counted ten times or more. The specimen was peripheral blood. The source is a woman aged 18-30 years with stable Graves' hyperthyroidism.

The CDR3 sequence: CASSFAGVTVYEQYF. The CDR3 DNA sequence: TGTGCCAGCAGTTTCGCGGGGGTCACCGTCTACGAGCAGTACTTC. V gene TRBV6-5 combines with J gene TRBJ2-7; 7 bases are shared with TRBD2. CDR3 length: 15 residues. After removal of 4 bases from V and 3 bases from J, the junction contained 9 bases not matched to a gene. The germline gives CDR1 MNHEY, CDR2 SVGAGI.